These 17 T cell receptor beta chains came from one sample sequenced in a study of PD-L1 blockade in urothelial cancer. Here immunoSEQ multiplex PCR was the method, and the copy in TCRdb shows in-frame clones only, minus some. The sample has about 84,000 clones, 82% seen once. Material: PBMCs, obtained around atezolizumab (anti-PD-L1) treatment. The receptors shown here come from a man aged 70-80 years with urothelial cancer.

The V gene is TRBV6-6, the J gene TRBJ2-3, with D maybe TRBD2 (5 bases). This CDR3 has 14 amino acids. Deletions cut 6 bases from V and 5 bases from J, with 15 bases between. Germline CDR1 reads MNHNY; CDR2 reads SVGAGI (reference sequence). CDR3 DNA: TGTGCCAGCAGGGGTAGCGCTTTTCAAGATACGCAGTATTTT. It yields the protein CASRGSAFQDTQYF.

The CDR3 nucleotides are TGTGCCAGCAGCTTAACTGGGGAGGGCTACACCTTC. Translated, it gives CASSLTGEGYTF. The rearrangement uses TRBV7-3 and TRBJ1-2, with D hard to call. Trimming stripped 0 bases from V and 8 bases from J, with 7 bases between. Germline CDR1 reads SGHTA; CDR2 reads FQGTGA. The CDR3 length is 12 residues.

The table lists this clone with a count of one. This sequence joins TRBV7-3 and TRBJ1-1, with a possible D match to TRBD1 (5 bases). The CDR3 totals 14 residues. Germline CDR1 SGHTA, CDR2 FQGTGA. The germline V and J ends were trimmed by 3 bases and 3 bases, with 11 bases remaining between them. CDR3 region: CASSLGGLDTEAFF. CDR3 nucleotides: TGTGCCAGCAGCTTGGGGGGTCTGGACACTGAAGCTTTCTTT.

The rearrangement links TRBV7-8 to TRBJ1-6, with D possibly TRBD1 on 5 matching bases. Germline CDR1 is SGHVS and CDR2 is FQNEAQ. The CDR3 totals 14 residues. V gave up 4 bases and J gave up 6 bases, with 10 bases separating them. The CDR3 region is CASSYDRSNSPLHF. Here the CDR3 DNA reads TGTGCCAGCAGCTATGACAGAAGTAATTCACCCCTCCACTTT.

This clone was detected a few times. V and J are TRBV7-2 and TRBJ1-2; perhaps TRBD1 as D (5 bases). Germline lookup yields CDR1 SGHTA and CDR2 FQGNSA. Trimming removed 6 bases at V and 1 base at J, with 9 bases between. The CDR3 has 13 amino acids. Written as DNA, the CDR3 is TGTGCCAGCAGTTACGACAGTAACTATGGCTACACCTTC. It yields the protein CASSYDSNYGYTF.

This chain links TRBV2 with TRBJ2-5; 9 bases match TRBD1. CDR1 SNHLY and CDR2 FYNNEI come from the germline V gene. V lost 4 bases, J lost 5 bases, and 5 bases stayed unmatched. CDR3 size: 14 residues. Here the CDR3 reads CASSVETGGETQYF. The CDR3 DNA is TGTGCCAGCAGTGTCGAGACAGGGGGTGAGACCCAGTACTTC.

The count of this clone is one. CDR3 coding DNA: TGTGCCAGCAGTTACGCCCGGGGTGAGGCTGAAGCTTTCTTT. As protein: CASSYARGEAEAFF. The chain links TRBV6-6 to TRBJ1-1; D unclear. CDR1 and CDR2 from the germline V gene are MNHNY and SVGAGI (reference sequence). The CDR3 loop spans 14 amino acids. With 2 bases removed from V and 6 bases from J, the gap between germline ends came to 13 bases.

This clone has just one count. Here the CDR3 reads CASSGHSPFTDTQYF. CDR3 DNA sequence: TGTGCCAGCAGTGGACACTCTCCCTTCACAGATACGCAGTATTTT. The chain is built from TRBV2 and TRBJ2-3; D call uncertain. Germline lookup yields CDR1 SNHLY and CDR2 FYNNEI. The CDR3 has 15 residues. V was trimmed by 4 bases and J by 2 bases, leaving 13 bases between them.

V usage is TRBV19 and J usage is TRBJ1-1; D call uncertain. This CDR3 region has 13 residues. Trimming took 5 bases from V and 0 from J, leaving 7 bases between them. Per germline, CDR1 LNHDA and CDR2 SQIVND (reference sequence). The CDR3: CASSDGVNTEAFF. CDR3 DNA sequence: TGTGCCAGTAGTGACGGGGTGAACACTGAAGCTTTCTTT.

The chain carries TRBV5-1 and TRBJ1-1, with D tentatively TRBD1 (5 bases). The ends were cut back, 0 bases at V and 7 bases at J, with 10 bases in the middle. The CDR3 sequence is 13 residues long. Germline CDR1 and CDR2: SGHRS and YFSETQ. Written as DNA, the CDR3 is TGCGCCAGCAGCTTGGGGGAAGGGGATGAAGCTTTCTTT. Protein: CASSLGEGDEAFF.

The V call is TRBV10-3, the J call TRBJ1-1; D is possibly TRBD1 (6 bases). CDR1 and CDR2 (germline): ENHRY, SYGVKD. The CDR3 contains 13 residues. Trimming removed 4 bases at V and 3 bases at J, with 9 bases between. CDR3 coding DNA: TGTGCCATCAGTGGGGACAAGTACACTGAAGCTTTCTTT. Protein product: CAISGDKYTEAFF.

This clone was counted a few times. The V call is TRBV4-1, the J call TRBJ2-2, with D unresolved. V was cut by 2 bases and J by 6 bases, with 4 bases left in between. The CDR3 extends over 12 amino acids. Germline values: CDR1 MGHRA, CDR2 YSYEKL. This CDR3 reads CASSQLPGELFF. The CDR3 coding sequence is TGCGCCAGCAGCCAACTACCCGGGGAGCTGTTTTTT.

J is TRBJ2-7 and V is TRBV5-1, with 11 bases matching TRBD1. The CDR3 runs to 14 residues. CDR1 and CDR2 (germline): SGHRS, YFSETQ. Trimming removed 3 bases from V and 7 bases from J; junction bases left unmatched: 6. In DNA form, the CDR3 reads TGCGCCAGCAGCTCGGGACAGGGGGTTGGTGAGCAGTACTTC. Translation gives CASSSGQGVGEQYF.

The gene calls are TRBV7-6 and TRBJ1-3, with 8 bases fitting TRBD1. This CDR3 is built from 15 residues. CDR1 is SGHVS, CDR2 FNYEAQ, per germline. J gave up 4 bases and V 5 bases, and 7 bases lay outside the gene matches. The CDR3 spells CASSPRTGPGNTIYF. The CDR3 DNA reads TGTGCCAGCAGCCCCCGGACAGGGCCAGGAAACACCATATATTTT.

Concerning this clone itself: Other DNA sequences in the same sample also yield this CDR3. V gene TRBV11-2 combines with J gene TRBJ1-5, with D possibly matching TRBD1 (6 bases). Germline V gene data show CDR1 as SGHAT and CDR2 as FQNNGV. Trimming pared 3 bases from V and 4 bases from J, leaving 7 bases between. The CDR3 is 13 amino acids. For the CDR3, the DNA is TGTGCCAGCAGCTTGGACAGAAATCAGCCCCAGCATTTT. It yields the protein CASSLDRNQPQHF.

CDR3: CAWKQRGDYEQYF. The CDR3 bases are TGTGCCTGGAAGCAGCGGGGGGACTACGAGCAGTACTTC. This chain connects TRBV30 to TRBJ2-7, with 9 bases fitting TRBD2. The junction had 4 bases not matched to a gene; V was cut back by 4 bases and J by 3 bases. The CDR3 contains 13 residues. CDR1 is GTSNPN and CDR2 is SVGIG in the germline V gene (reference sequence). The whole variable domain, filled in from reference TRBV30 and TRBJ2-7, reads SQTIHQWPATLVQPVGSPLSLECTVEGTSNPNLYWYRQAAGRGLQLLFYSVGIGQISSEVPQNLSASRPQDRQFILSSKKLLLSDSGFYLCAWKQRGDYEQYFGPGTRLTVT.

The chain recombines TRBV5-5 with TRBJ2-4, with D possibly being TRBD1 (6 bases). With 4 bases removed from V and 7 bases from J, the gap between germline ends came to 27 bases. There are 18 residues in the CDR3. Germline V gives CDR1 SGHKS, CDR2 YYEKEE (reference sequence). The CDR3 DNA reads as TGTGCCAGCAGCCCGATCGGGACGGCAGGGGAAATTAAGAACATTCAGTACTTC. This encodes CASSPIGTAGEIKNIQYF.